The clone carrying this T cell receptor beta chain was seen only a few times. Its antigen is unknown. Looked up from germline, CDR1 is MNHEY and CDR2 is SVGAGI. V was cut by 0 bases and J by 5 bases, with 10 bases left in between. The CDR3 contains 14 residues. This record comes from a study of T cell repertoires in cytomegalovirus infection. As for the study in general: Indications came from public TCR beta signatures; they pointed to CMV infection and to a matching HLA type.

TCRdb re-derived calls from the reads in MiXCR, one entry per CDR3 protein. Of about 180,000 distinct CDR3 sequences in the sample, about 15% were seen once. Findings of the study overall: Within the response measured ex vivo, HLA-C-restricted CMV-specific TCR beta clonotypes were dominant. Cumulative frequency (of public TCR beta family members) identified carriers of CMV plus the relevant HLA.

This clonotype originated in a human donor in good health (CMV status not recorded). Some clones in this sample may be carry-over from other donors' samples. This chain links TRBV6-5 with TRBJ2-5; possibly TRBD2 for D (5 bases). Sample: CD8+ T cells from PBMCs. This chain's CDR3 is CASSYSGVGETQYF. Here the CDR3 DNA reads TGTGCCAGCAGTTACTCCGGGGTTGGGGAGACCCAGTACTTC.